This is a list of T cell receptor beta chains from one sample in a study of beta chain features in type 1 diabetes. Using immunoSEQ multiplex PCR, the repertoire was profiled, and TCRdb retains in-frame clones only, with some absent. The sample lists 50,000 to 70,000 clones, 40% to 65% seen once, with approximately 2.5% in the top ten. Sequences were obtained from Tregs from blood. The receptors stem from a woman aged 40 to 49 with type 1 diabetes. CDR3s include the opening cysteine and the closing phenylalanine or tryptophan. The D gene is left open where the match is weak. Part of the rows lack a size; the others show once, few, many or a class for expanded clones.

>.|TRBV5-1|TRBJ1-2|.
CASSAGGINYGYTF
TGCGCCAGCAGCGCGGGGGGGATTAACTATGGCTACACCTTC
>.|TRBV25-1|TRBJ1-1|.
CASSGYRERDTEAFF
TGTGCCAGCAGTGGGTACAGGGAAAGGGACACTGAAGCTTTCTTT
>.|TRBV4-1|TRBJ2-3|.
CASSQDPAALDTQYF
TGCGCCAGCAGCCAAGATCCAGCGGCGTTAGATACGCAGTATTTT
>TRBD2|TRBV7-6|TRBJ2-5|.
CASGTSGSGETQYF
TGTGCCAGCGGGACTAGCGGGAGCGGTGAGACCCAGTACTTC
>.|TRBV6-6|TRBJ2-5|.
CASSLAAETQYF
TGTGCCAGCAGTTTAGCCGCGGAGACCCAGTACTTC
>.|TRBV7-9|TRBJ1-2|.
CASSSAGEGSSRDGYTF
TGTGCCAGCAGCTCAGCGGGAGAAGGCAGCTCTAGGGATGGCTACACCTTC
>TRBD1|TRBV7-2|TRBJ2-5|few
CASSLDYGTGAGTQYF
TGTGCCAGCAGCTTAGATTATGGGACAGGGGCCGGGACCCAGTACTTC
>.|TRBV2|TRBJ1-3|.
CASRKSQGGNTIYF
TGTGCCAGCAGAAAGTCCCAGGGCGGAAACACCATATATTTT
>.|TRBV18|TRBJ1-1|.
CASSHGGRAGPEAFF
TGTGCCAGCTCACACGGGGGGCGCGCTGGCCCTGAAGCTTTCTTT
>.|TRBV6-6|TRBJ1-1|.
CASTLGPQGAEAFF
TGTGCCAGCACCCTGGGCCCCCAAGGCGCTGAAGCTTTCTTT
>.|TRBV25-1|TRBJ1-4|.
CASSEYPDSNSIGEKLFF
TGTGCCAGCAGTGAATATCCAGACTCAAACTCGATTGGTGAAAAACTGTTTTTT
>TRBD1|TRBV7-2|TRBJ1-5|few
CASTTGQGDNQPQHF
TGTGCCAGCACCACTGGACAGGGGGACAATCAGCCCCAGCATTTT
>TRBD1|TRBV6-6|TRBJ1-4|few
CAGGTGREKLFF
TGTGCCGGGGGGACAGGACGGGAAAAACTGTTTTTT
>.|TRBV29-1|TRBJ2-2|.
CSDREITGELFF
TGCAGCGACCGGGAGATCACCGGGGAGCTGTTTTTT
>.|TRBV9|TRBJ1-6|few
CASSVETGSSPLHF
TGTGCCAGCAGCGTAGAAACAGGGAGTTCACCCCTCCACTTT
>.|TRBV7-9|TRBJ1-2|.
CASSLGQGLDGYTF
TGTGCCAGCAGCTTAGGGCAGGGGTTGGATGGCTACACCTTC
>.|TRBV19|TRBJ1-5|.
CASRGESYSNQPQHF
TGTGCCAGTAGAGGAGAAAGCTATAGCAATCAGCCCCAGCATTTT
>.|TRBV18|TRBJ2-7|few
CASLDSLSNEQYF
TGTGCCAGTCTGGACAGTCTATCTAACGAGCAGTACTTC
>TRBD1|TRBV6-6|TRBJ1-1|few
CASSGQGALNTEAFF
TGTGCCAGCAGTGGACAGGGGGCTTTGAACACTGAAGCTTTCTTT
>TRBD1|TRBV10-3|TRBJ1-1|.
CAISEYRGTATEAFF
TGTGCCATCAGTGAGTACAGGGGTACGGCCACTGAAGCTTTCTTT
>TRBD1|TRBV4-2|TRBJ2-1|few
CASSQATGWVNEQFF
TGTGCCAGCAGCCAAGCGACAGGGTGGGTGAATGAGCAGTTCTTC
>.|TRBV28|TRBJ2-5|.
CASLAKARQTQYF
TGTGCCAGCCTGGCTAAAGCGAGGCAGACCCAGTACTTC